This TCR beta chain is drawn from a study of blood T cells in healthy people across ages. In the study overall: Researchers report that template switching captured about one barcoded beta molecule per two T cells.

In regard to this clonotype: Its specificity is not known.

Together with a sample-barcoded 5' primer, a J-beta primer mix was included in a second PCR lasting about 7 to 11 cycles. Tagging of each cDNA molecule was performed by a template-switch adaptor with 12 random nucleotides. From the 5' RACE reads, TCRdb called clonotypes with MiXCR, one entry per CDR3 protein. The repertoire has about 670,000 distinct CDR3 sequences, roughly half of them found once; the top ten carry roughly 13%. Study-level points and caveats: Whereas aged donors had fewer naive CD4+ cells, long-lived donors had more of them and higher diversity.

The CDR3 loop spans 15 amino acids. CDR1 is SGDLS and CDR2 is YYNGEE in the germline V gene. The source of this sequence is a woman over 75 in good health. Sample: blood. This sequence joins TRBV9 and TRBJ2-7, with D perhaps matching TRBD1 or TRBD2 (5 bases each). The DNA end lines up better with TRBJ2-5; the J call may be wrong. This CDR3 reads CASSQLSRGPETQYF. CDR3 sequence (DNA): TGTGCCAGCAGCCAACTCTCGAGGGGCCCAGAGACCCAGTACTTC.